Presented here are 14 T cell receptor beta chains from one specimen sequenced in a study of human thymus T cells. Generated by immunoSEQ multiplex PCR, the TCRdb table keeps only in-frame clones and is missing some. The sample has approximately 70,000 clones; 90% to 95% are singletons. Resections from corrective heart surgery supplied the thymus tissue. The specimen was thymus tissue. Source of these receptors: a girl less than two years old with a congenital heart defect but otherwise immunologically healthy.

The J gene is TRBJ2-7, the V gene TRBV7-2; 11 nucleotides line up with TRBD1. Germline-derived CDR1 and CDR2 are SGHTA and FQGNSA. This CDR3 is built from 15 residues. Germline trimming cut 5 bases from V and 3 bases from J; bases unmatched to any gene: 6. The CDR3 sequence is CASSTTGTGGYEQYF. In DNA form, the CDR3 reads TGTGCCAGCAGCACTACCGGGACAGGGGGCTACGAGCAGTACTTC.

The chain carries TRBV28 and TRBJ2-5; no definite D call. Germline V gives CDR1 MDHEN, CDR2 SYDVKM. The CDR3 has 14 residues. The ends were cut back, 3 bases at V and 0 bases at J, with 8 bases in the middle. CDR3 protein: CASSFLGHQETQYF. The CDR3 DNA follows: TGTGCCAGCAGTTTTCTGGGCCACCAAGAGACCCAGTACTTC.

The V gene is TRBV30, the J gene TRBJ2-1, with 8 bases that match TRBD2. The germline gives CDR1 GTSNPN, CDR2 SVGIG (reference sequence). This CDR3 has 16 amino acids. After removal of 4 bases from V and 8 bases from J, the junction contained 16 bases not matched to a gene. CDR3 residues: CAWIQKGLGGNHEQFF. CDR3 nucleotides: TGTGCCTGGATTCAAAAGGGACTAGGGGGAAATCATGAGCAGTTCTTC.

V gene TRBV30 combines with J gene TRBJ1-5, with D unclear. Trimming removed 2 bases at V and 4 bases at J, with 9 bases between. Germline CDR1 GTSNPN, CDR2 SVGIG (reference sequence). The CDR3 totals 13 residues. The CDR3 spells CAWSSARNQPQHF. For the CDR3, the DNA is TGTGCCTGGAGTAGTGCGCGAAATCAGCCCCAGCATTTT.

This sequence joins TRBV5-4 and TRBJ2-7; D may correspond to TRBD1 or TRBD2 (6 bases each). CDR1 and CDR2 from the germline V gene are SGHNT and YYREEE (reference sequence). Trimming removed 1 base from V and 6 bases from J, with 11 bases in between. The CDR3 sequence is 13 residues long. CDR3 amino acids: CASSLRGAGEQYF. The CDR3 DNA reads TGTGCCAGCAGCTTGAGGGGGGCGGGCGAGCAGTACTTC.

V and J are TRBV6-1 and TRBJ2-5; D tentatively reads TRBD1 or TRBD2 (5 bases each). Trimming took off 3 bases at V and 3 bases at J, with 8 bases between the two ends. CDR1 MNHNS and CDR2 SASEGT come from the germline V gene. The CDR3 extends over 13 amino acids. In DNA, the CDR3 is TGTGCCAGCAGTGATAGAGGGGAAGAGACCCAGTACTTC. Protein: CASSDRGEETQYF.

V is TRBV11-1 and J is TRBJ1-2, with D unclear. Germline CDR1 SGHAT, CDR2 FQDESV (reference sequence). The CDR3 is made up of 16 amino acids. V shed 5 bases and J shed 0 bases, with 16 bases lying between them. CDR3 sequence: CASSPVINPANYGYTF. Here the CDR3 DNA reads TGTGCCAGCAGCCCGGTGATCAATCCAGCTAACTATGGCTACACCTTC.

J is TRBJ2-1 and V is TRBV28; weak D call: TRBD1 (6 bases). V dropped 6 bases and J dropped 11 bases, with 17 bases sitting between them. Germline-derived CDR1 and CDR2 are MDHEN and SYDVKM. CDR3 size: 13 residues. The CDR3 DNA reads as TGTGCCAGCAGCCCCCACGTCAGGGGCAAGCAGTTCTTC. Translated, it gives CASSPHVRGKQFF.

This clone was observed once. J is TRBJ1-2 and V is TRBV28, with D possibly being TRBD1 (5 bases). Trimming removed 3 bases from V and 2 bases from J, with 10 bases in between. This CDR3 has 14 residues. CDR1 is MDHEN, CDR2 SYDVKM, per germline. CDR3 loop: CASSLAGPNYGYTF. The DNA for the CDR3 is TGTGCCAGCAGTTTGGCAGGGCCCAACTATGGCTACACCTTC.

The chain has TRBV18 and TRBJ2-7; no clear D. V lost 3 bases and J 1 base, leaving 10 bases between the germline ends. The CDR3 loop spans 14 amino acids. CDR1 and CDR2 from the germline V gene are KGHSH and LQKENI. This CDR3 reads CASSPLFGSYEQYF. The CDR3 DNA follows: TGTGCCAGCTCACCTCTATTCGGATCCTACGAGCAGTACTTC. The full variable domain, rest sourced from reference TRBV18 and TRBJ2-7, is NAGVMQNPRHLVRRRGQEARLRCSPMKGHSHVYWYRQLPEEGLKFMVYLQKENIIDESGMPKERFSAEFPKEGPSILRIQQVVRGDSAAYFCASSPLFGSYEQYFGPGTRLTVT.

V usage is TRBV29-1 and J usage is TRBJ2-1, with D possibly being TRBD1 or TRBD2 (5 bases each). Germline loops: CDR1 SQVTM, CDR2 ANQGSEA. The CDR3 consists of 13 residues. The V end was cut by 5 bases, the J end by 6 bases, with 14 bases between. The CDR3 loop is CSVRGRKGNEQFF. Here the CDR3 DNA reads TGCAGCGTTCGGGGCCGAAAGGGCAATGAGCAGTTCTTC.

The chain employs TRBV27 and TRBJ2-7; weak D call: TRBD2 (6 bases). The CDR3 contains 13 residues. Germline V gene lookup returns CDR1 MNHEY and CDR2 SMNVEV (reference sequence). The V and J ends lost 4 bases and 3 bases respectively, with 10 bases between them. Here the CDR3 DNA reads TGTGCCAGCAGTTCTACGACTAGCTACGAGCAGTACTTC. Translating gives CASSSTTSYEQYF.

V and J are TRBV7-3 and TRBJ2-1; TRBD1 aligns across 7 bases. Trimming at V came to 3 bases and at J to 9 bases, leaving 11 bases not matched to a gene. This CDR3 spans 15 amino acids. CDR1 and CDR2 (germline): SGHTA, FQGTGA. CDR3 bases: TGTGCCAGCAGCTTCCCCAGGGGGATGGGTGGTGAGCAGTTCTTC. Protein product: CASSFPRGMGGEQFF.

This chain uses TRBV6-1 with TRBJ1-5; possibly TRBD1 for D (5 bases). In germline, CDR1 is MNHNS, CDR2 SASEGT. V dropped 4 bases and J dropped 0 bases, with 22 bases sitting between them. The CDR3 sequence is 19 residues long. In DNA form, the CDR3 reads TGTGCCAGCAGTGTTACTGGGACGCCGGGCCCTAATAGCAATCAGCCCCAGCATTTT. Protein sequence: CASSVTGTPGPNSNQPQHF.